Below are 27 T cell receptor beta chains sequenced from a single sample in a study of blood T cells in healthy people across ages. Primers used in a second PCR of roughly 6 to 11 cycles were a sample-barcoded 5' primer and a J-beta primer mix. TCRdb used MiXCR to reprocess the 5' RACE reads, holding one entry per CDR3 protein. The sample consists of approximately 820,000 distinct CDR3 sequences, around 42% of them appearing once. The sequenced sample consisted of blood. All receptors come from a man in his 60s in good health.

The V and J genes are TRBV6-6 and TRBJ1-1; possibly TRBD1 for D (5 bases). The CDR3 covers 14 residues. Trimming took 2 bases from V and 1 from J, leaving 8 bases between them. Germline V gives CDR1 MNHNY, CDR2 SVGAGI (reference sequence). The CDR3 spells CASSYDGQNTEAFF. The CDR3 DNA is TGTGCCAGCAGTTACGACGGACAGAACACTGAAGCTTTCTTT.

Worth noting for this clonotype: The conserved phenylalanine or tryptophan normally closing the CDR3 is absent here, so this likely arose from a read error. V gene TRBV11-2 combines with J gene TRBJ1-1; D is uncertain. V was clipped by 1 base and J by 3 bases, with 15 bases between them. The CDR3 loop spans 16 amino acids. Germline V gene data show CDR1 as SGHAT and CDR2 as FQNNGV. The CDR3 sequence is CASSLGPSDGDTEAFS. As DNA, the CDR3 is TGTGCCAGCAGCTTAGGACCCTCCGACGGCGACACTGAAGCTTTCTCT.

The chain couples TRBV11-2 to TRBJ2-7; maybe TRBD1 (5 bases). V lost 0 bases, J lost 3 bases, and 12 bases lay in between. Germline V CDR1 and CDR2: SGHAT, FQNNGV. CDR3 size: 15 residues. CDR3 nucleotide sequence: TGTGCCAGCAGCTTAGATAGGCAGGGCAGCTACGAGCAGTACTTC. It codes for CASSLDRQGSYEQYF. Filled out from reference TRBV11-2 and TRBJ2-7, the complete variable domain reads EAGVAQSPRYKIIEKRQSVAFWCNPISGHATLYWYQQILGQGPKLLIQFQNNGVVDDSQLPKDRFSAERLKGVDSTLKIQPAKLEDSAVYLCASSLDRQGSYEQYFGPGTRLTVT.

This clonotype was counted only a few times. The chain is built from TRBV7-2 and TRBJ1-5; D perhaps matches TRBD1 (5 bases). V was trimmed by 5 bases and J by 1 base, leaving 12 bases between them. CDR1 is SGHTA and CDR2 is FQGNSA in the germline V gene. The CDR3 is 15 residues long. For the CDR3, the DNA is TGTGCCAGCAGCCTTGTCAGGGACAGCAATCAGCCCCAGCATTTT. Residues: CASSLVRDSNQPQHF.

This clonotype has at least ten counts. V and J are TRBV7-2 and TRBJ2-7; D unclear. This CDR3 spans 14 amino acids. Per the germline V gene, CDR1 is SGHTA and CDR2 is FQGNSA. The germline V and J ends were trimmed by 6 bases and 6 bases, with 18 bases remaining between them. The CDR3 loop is CASSLEGFNGEQYF. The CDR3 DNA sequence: TGTGCCAGCAGTCTCGAAGGGTTTAACGGCGAGCAGTACTTC.

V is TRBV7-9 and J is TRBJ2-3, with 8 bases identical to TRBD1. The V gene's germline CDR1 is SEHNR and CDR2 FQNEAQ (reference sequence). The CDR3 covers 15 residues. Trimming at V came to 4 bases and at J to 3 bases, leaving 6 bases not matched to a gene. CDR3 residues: CASSSPGQETDTQYF. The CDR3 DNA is TGTGCCAGCAGCTCTCCGGGACAGGAAACAGATACGCAGTATTTT.

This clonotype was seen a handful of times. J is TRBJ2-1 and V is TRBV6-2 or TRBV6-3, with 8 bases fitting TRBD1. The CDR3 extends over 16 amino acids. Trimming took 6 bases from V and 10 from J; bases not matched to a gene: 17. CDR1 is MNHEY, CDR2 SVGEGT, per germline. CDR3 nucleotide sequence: TGTGCCAGCAGCCCCGCTACCCGGACAGGGAGACGGGAGCAGTTCTTC. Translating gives CASSPATRTGRREQFF.

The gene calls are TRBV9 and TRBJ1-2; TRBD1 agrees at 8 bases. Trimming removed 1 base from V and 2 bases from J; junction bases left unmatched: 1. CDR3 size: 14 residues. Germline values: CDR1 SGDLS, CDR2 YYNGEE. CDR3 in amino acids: CASSVWTGNYGYTF. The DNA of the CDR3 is TGTGCCAGCAGCGTATGGACAGGGAACTATGGCTACACCTTC.

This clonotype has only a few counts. CDR3 protein: CASSSGQGSDEQYF. Written as DNA, the CDR3 is TGTGCCAGCAGCTCGGGACAGGGTAGCGACGAGCAGTACTTC. V is TRBV5-6 and J is TRBJ2-7, with 9 nucleotides matching TRBD1. CDR1 is SGHDT and CDR2 is YYEEEE in the germline V gene. Germline trimming cut 3 bases from V and 5 bases from J; bases unmatched to any gene: 6. The CDR3 is 14 amino acids. The whole variable domain, filled in from reference TRBV5-6 and TRBJ2-7, reads DAGVTQSPTHLIKTRGQQVTLRCSPKSGHDTVSWYQQALGQGPQFIFQYYEEEERQRGNFPDRFSGHQFPNYSSELNVNALLLGDSALYLCASSSGQGSDEQYFGPGTRLTVT.

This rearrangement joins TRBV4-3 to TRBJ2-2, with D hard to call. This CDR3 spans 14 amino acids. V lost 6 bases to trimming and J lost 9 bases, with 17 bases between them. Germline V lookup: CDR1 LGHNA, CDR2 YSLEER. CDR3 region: CASRREMAPRELFF. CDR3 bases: TGCGCCAGCAGGCGAGAAATGGCCCCACGGGAGCTGTTTTTT.

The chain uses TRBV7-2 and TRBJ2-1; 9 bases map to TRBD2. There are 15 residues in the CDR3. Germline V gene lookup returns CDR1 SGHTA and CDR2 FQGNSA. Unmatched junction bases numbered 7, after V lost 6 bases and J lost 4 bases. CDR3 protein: CASRAGGMGYNEQFF. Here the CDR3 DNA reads TGTGCCAGCAGAGCGGGGGGAATGGGATACAATGAGCAGTTCTTC.

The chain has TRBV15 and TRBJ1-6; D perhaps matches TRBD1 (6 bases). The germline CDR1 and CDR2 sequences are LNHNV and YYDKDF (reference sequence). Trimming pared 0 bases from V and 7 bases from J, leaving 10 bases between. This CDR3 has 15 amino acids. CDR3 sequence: CATSREGTQNSPLHF. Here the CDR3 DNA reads TGTGCCACCAGCAGAGAAGGGACACAAAATTCACCCCTCCACTTT.

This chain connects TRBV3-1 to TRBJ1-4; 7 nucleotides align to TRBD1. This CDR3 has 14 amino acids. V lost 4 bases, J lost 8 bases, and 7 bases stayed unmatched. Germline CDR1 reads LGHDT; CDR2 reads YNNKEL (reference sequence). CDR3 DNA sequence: TGTGCCAGCAGCCGCCGGGACAGCGTGGAAAAACTGTTTTTT. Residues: CASSRRDSVEKLFF.

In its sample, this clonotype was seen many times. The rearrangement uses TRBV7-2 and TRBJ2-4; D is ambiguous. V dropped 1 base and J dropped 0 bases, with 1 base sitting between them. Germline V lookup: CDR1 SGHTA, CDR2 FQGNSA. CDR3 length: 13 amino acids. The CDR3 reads CASSLEAKNIQYF. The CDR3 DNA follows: TGTGCCAGCAGCTTAGAAGCCAAAAACATTCAGTACTTC.

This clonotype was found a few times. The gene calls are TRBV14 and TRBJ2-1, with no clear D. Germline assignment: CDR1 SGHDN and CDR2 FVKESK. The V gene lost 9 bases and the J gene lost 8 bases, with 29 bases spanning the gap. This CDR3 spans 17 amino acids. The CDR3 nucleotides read TGTGCCAGTATACCCGACATCCCAGTCGGGCTGGGCGATGAGCAGTTCTTC. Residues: CASIPDIPVGLGDEQFF.

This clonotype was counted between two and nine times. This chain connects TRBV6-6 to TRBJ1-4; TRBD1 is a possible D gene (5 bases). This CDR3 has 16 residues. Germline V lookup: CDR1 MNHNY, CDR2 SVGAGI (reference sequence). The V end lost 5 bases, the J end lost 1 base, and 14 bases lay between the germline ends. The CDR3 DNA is TGTGCCAGCAGTCCCCCCCCGGGGCGAACTAATGAAAAACTGTTTTTT. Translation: CASSPPPGRTNEKLFF.

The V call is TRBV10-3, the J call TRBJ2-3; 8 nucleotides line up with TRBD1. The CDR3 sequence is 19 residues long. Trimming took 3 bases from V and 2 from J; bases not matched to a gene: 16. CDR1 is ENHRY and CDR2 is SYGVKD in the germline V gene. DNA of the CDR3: TGTGCCATCAGTGATATCACACCACGGACAGGGCTAGACACAGATACGCAGTATTTT. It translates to CAISDITPRTGLDTDTQYF.

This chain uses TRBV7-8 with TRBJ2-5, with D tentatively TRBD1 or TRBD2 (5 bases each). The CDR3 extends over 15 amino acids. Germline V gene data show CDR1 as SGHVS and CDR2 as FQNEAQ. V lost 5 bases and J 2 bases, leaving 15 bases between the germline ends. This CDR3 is CASSQGWDHQETQYF. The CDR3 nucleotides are TGTGCCAGCAGCCAAGGATGGGACCATCAAGAGACCCAGTACTTC.

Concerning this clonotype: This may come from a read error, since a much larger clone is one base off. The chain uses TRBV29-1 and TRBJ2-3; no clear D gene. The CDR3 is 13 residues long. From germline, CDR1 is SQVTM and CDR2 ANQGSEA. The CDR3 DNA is TGCAGCGGTGAAACAGTCCCGCCAGATACGCAGTATTTT. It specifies CSGETVPPDTQYF.

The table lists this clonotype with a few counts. The CDR3 DNA follows: TGCGCCAGCAGTCGACAGTCCTACAATGAGCAGTTCTTC. Translated: CASSRQSYNEQFF. The chain employs TRBV10-1 and TRBJ2-1, with D tentatively TRBD1 (5 bases). CDR1 WNHNN and CDR2 SYGVQD come from the germline V gene (reference sequence). V shed 5 bases and J shed 1 base, with 6 bases lying between them. This CDR3 has 13 residues.

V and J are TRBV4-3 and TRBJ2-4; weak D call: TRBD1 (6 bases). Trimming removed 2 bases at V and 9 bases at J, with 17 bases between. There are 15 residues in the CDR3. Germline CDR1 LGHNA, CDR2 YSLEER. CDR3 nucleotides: TGCGCCAGCAGCCAAATGTCTGGGGGCGCGGGCATTCAGTACTTC. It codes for CASSQMSGGAGIQYF.

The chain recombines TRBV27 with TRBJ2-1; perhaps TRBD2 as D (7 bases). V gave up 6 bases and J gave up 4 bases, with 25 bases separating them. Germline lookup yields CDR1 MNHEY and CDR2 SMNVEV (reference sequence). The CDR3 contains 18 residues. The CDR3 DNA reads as TGTGCCAGCAGCCGATTAGGGGTTGCGGGGGCCGAGTACAATGAGCAGTTCTTC. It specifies CASSRLGVAGAEYNEQFF.

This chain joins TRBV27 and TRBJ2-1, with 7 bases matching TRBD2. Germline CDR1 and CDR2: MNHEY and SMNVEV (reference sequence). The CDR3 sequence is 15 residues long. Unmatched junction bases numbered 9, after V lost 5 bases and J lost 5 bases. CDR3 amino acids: CASSHSSGANNEQFF. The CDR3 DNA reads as TGTGCCAGCAGTCACTCCAGCGGGGCAAACAATGAGCAGTTCTTC.

This CDR3 reads CSVREQGGGYTF. The CDR3 coding sequence is TGCAGTGTTAGGGAACAGGGTGGTGGCTACACCTTC. The V and J genes are TRBV20-1 and TRBJ1-2; perhaps TRBD1 as D (6 bases). The germline V gene has CDR1 DFQATT and CDR2 SNEGSKA (reference sequence). V lost 7 bases, J lost 7 bases, and 16 bases lay in between. CDR3 length: 12 amino acids.

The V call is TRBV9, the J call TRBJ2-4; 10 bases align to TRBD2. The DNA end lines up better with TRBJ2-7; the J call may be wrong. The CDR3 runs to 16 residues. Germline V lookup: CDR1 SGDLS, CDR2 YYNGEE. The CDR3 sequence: CASSVDPSGGQYEQYF. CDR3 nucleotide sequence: TGTGCCAGCAGCGTAGATCCTAGCGGGGGACAATACGAGCAGTACTTC.

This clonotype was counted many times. CDR3 coding DNA: TGTGCCATCAGTGGGAGCGGGGGGGAATACGAGCAGTACTTC. This translates into CAISGSGGEYEQYF. This rearrangement joins TRBV10-3 to TRBJ2-7; 10 nucleotides agree with TRBD2. Germline CDR1 reads ENHRY; CDR2 reads SYGVKD. V shed 4 bases, J shed 4 bases, and the junction held 4 bases outside the gene matches. This CDR3 contains 14 residues.

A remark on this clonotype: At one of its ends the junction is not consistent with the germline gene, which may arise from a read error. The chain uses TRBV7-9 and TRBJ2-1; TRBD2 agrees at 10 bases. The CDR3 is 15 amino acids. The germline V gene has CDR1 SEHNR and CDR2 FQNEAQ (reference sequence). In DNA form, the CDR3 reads TGTACCAGCAGCCTAGTAGCGGGGGGCGTAAGTGAGCAGTTCTTC. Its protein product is CTSSLVAGGVSEQFF.